The rows below give T cell receptor beta chains drawn from one sample of a study of regulatory T cells in long-lasting Graves disease. TCRdb fed the multiplex PCR reads into MiXCR, producing one record per CDR3 protein. The top ten clones hold approximately 14% of a sample with around 430,000 distinct CDR3 sequences, around a fifth of them seen once. The sample was peripheral blood mononuclear cells (PBMCs), taken when the disease was refractory, from a patient treated with antithyroid drugs. These receptors all stem from a female donor with Graves disease. The CDR3 runs from the conserved cysteine through the conserved F or W. The order of the fields is clone size, D gene, J gene, V gene, CDR3 DNA, CDR3 protein. A D gene is named only where the DNA matches it firmly. The size entry is marked missing in some rows and otherwise reads once, few, many or a size class.

>-|TRBD1|TRBJ1-2|TRBV28
TGTGCCAGCAGTTGGGGGACAGGGTACTATGGCTACACCTTC
CASSWGTGYYGYTF
>-|-|TRBJ1-1|TRBV4-1
TGCGCCAGCAGCCCAGGTGGGGGAGTCGCTGAAGCTTTCTTT
CASSPGGGVAEAFF
>many|-|TRBJ2-6|TRBV28
TGTGCCAGCAGCCAGGAGTACAAGGGGGCCAACGTCCTGACTTTC
CASSQEYKGANVLTF
>-|-|TRBJ2-3|TRBV6-1
TGTGCCAGCACTCGGGTCGCTGGGACAGATACGCAGTATTTT
CASTRVAGTDTQYF
>-|-|TRBJ2-7|TRBV3-1
TGTGCCAGCAGCCAAGATCCGTCCCGGGAGCAGTACTTC
CASSQDPSREQYF
>few|-|TRBJ1-4|TRBV9
TGTGCCAGCAGCGTAGGCGGGACGGGTGAAAAACTGTTTTTT
CASSVGGTGEKLFF
>many|-|TRBJ2-7|TRBV6-5
TGTGCCAGCAGTTACTCGGCACGGTCCGGGTTGGAGCAGTACTTC
CASSYSARSGLEQYF
>many|TRBD2|TRBJ2-5|TRBV6-2/TRBV6-3
TGTGCCAGCAGTTACGAAATGGGGCTAGCGGGGACCCAGTACTTC
CASSYEMGLAGTQYF
>-|TRBD1|TRBJ1-2|TRBV19
TGTGCAAACCGAAAGGGACAGCACCACTATGGCTACACCTTC
CANRKGQHHYGYTF
>many|-|TRBJ1-5|TRBV27
TGTGCCAGCAGTTTATTCTCAGGACGTAGCAATCAGCCCCAGCATTTT
CASSLFSGRSNQPQHF
>many|TRBD1|TRBJ1-5|TRBV2
TGTGCCAGCACCGGACAGGGGATGAGCAATCAGCCCCAGCATTTT
CASTGQGMSNQPQHF
>few|-|TRBJ1-3|TRBV9
TGTGCCAGCAGCGTACCTCCCCCAGGAAACACCATATATTTT
CASSVPPPGNTIYF
>-|-|TRBJ1-2|TRBV18
TGTGCCAGCTCAGCAACCGGGTCACGAGAGTATGGCTACACCTTC
CASSATGSREYGYTF
>many|-|TRBJ1-1|TRBV28
TGTGCCAGCAGTCACCCCTACAGGAACACTGAAGCTTTCTTT
CASSHPYRNTEAFF
>many|-|TRBJ1-6|TRBV6-2/TRBV6-3
TGTGCCAGCAGTTACTCGAGTGATACTTCACCCCTCCACTTT
CASSYSSDTSPLHF
>-|-|TRBJ1-6|TRBV7-3
TGTGCCAGCAGCTTAAGGGCGTTGTCGGGGGATAGTTCACCCCTCCACTTT
CASSLRALSGDSSPLHF
>-|-|TRBJ2-7|TRBV10-3
TGTGCCTTCCGCCCCCAGGGATCGAATGAGCAGTACTTC
CAFRPQGSNEQYF
>many|TRBD1|TRBJ2-5|TRBV24-1
TGTGCCACCAGTGATCAAGGGGGCCTTCAAGAGACCCAGTACTTC
CATSDQGGLQETQYF
>-|-|TRBJ2-2|TRBV7-2
TGTGCCAGCAGCTTACGAGTGCCGAACACCGGGGAGCTGTTTTTT
CASSLRVPNTGELFF
>many|-|TRBJ2-7|TRBV12-3/TRBV12-4
TGTGCCAGCAGACAACAGGGATGGGAGCAGTACTTC
CASRQQGWEQYF
>many|TRBD1|TRBJ2-5|TRBV29-1
TGCAGCGTCGCTGACAGGGGGCATGAGACCCAGTACTTC
CSVADRGHETQYF
>-|-|TRBJ2-5|TRBV20-1
TGCAGTGCCAAAGCATTCACCTTCGGCGTTCCAGAATATCAAGAGACCCAGTACTTC
CSAKAFTFGVPEYQETQYF
>few|TRBD1|TRBJ2-7|TRBV11-2
TGTGCCAGCAGCCCCGGGACAGGGTACGGGGACGAGCAGTACTTC
CASSPGTGYGDEQYF
>-|TRBD2|TRBJ2-1|TRBV7-9
TGTGCCAGCATTCTAGCGGGAGAAATCATTGAGCAGTTCTTC
CASILAGEIIEQFF
>many|-|TRBJ1-5|TRBV7-9
TGTGCCAGCAGTTTGGGGTACAATCAGCCCCAGCATTTT
CASSLGYNQPQHF
>many|-|TRBJ2-2|TRBV20-1
TGCAGTGCTCGGGTCGTGGGGACCACCGGGGAGCTGTTTTTT
CSARVVGTTGELFF
>many|-|TRBJ1-4|TRBV28
TGTGCCAGCAGTTTTATGGCAGGACCTAATGAAAAACTGTTTTTT
CASSFMAGPNEKLFF
>many|TRBD1|TRBJ2-7|TRBV20-1
TGCAGTGCTAGAGATACGGGACAGGGGGCCATCCGGGAGTACTTC
CSARDTGQGAIREYF
>many|-|TRBJ2-5|TRBV9
TGTGCCAGCAGCGTAGGGGGCCAACCCCAAGAGACCCAGTACTTC
CASSVGGQPQETQYF
>-|-|TRBJ2-3|TRBV6-2/TRBV6-3
TGTGCCAGCAGTTACTCCGACCCTCGAGCAGATACGCAGTATTTT
CASSYSDPRADTQYF
>many|-|TRBJ1-2|TRBV12-3/TRBV12-4
TGTGCCAGCAGTTTAAATTGGGTTGGCTACACCTTC
CASSLNWVGYTF
>-|TRBD2|TRBJ2-5|TRBV3-1
TGTGCCAGCAGCCCGCAGACTAGCGGGAGTGGGGAAGAGACCCAGTACTTC
CASSPQTSGSGEETQYF
>-|TRBD2|TRBJ2-2|TRBV28
TGTACCAGCAGTTCGGCGGGAGGGCCAGCCGGGGAGCTGTTTTTT
CTSSSAGGPAGELFF
>-|TRBD1|TRBJ2-7|TRBV29-1
TGCAGCGTGGAAGGACAGGTCTCCTACGAGCAGTACTTC
CSVEGQVSYEQYF